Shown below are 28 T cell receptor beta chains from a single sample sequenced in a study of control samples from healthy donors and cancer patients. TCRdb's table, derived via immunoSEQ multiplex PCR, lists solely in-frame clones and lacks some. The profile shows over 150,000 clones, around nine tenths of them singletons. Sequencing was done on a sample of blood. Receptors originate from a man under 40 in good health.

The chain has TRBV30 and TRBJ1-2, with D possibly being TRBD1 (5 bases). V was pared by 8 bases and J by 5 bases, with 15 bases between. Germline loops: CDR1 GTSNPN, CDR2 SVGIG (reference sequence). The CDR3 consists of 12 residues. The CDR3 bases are TGTGCCCTTAATGGGGGTTCATATGGCTACACCTTC. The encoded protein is CALNGGSYGYTF.

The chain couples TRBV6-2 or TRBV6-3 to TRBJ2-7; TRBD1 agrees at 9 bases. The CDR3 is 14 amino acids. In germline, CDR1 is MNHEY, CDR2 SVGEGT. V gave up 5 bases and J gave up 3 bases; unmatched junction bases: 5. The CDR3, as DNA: TGTGCCAGCAGTAAACAGACAGGGGGCTACGAGCAGTACTTC. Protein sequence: CASSKQTGGYEQYF.

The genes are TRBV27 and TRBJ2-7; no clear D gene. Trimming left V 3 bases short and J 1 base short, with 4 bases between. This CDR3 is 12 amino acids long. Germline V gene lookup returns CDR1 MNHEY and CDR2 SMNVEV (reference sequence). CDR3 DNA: TGTGCCAGCAGTTTGCTTTCCTACGAGCAGTACTTC. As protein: CASSLLSYEQYF.

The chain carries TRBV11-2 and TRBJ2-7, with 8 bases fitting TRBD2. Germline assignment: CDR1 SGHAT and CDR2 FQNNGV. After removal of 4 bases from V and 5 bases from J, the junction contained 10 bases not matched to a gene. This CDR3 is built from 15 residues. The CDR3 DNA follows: TGTGCCAGCAGCTCAAGTACGGGGGGGCCGAACGAGCAGTACTTC. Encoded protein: CASSSSTGGPNEQYF.

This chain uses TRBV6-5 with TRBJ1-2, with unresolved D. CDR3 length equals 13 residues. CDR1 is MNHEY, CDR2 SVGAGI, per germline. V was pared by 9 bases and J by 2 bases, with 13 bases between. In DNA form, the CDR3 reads TGTGCCAGGGAGAATCCGGGCAACTATGGCTACACCTTC. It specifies CARENPGNYGYTF.

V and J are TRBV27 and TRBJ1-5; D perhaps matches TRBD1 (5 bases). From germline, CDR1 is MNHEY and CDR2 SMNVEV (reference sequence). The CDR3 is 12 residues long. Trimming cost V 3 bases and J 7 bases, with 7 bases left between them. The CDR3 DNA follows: TGTGCCAGCAGTTTTGGGGGACAGCCCCAGCATTTT. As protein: CASSFGGQPQHF.

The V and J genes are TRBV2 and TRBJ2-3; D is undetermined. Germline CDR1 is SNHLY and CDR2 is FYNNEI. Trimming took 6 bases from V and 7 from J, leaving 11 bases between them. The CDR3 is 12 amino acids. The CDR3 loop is CASRGRVYTQYF. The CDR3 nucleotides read TGTGCCAGCAGGGGTAGGGTATATACGCAGTATTTT.

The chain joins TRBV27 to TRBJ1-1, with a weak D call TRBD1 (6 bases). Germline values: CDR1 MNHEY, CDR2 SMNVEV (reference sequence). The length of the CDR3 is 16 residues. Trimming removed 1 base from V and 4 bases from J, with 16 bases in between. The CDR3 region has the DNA TGTGCCAGCAGTTTATTGGCAGGGGCCCCGCGCACTGAAGCTTTCTTT. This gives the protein CASSLLAGAPRTEAFF.

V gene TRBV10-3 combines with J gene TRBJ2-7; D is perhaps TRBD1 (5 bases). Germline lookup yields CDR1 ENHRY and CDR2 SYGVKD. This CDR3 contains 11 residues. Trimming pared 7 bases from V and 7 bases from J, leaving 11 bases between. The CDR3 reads CAINQGGEQYF. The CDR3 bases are TGTGCCATCAACCAGGGTGGGGAGCAGTACTTC.

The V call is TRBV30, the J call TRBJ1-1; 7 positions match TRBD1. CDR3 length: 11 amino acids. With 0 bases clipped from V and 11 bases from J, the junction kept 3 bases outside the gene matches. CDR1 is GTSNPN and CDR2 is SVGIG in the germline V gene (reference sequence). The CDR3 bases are TGTGCCTGGAGTGTGACAGGGAAGGCTTTCTTT. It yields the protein CAWSVTGKAFF.

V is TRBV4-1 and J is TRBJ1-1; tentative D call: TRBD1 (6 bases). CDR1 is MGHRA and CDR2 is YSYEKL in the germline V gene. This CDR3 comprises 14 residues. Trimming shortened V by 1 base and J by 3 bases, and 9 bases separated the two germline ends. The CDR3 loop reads CASSQAGEDTEAFF. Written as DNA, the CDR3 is TGCGCCAGCAGCCAAGCAGGGGAAGACACTGAAGCTTTCTTT.

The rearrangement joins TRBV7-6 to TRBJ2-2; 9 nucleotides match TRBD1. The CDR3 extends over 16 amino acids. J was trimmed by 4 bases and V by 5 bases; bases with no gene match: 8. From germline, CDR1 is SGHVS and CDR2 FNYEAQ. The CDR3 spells CASSTYRGRITGELFF. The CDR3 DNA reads TGTGCCAGCAGCACCTACAGGGGGCGCATCACCGGGGAGCTGTTTTTT.

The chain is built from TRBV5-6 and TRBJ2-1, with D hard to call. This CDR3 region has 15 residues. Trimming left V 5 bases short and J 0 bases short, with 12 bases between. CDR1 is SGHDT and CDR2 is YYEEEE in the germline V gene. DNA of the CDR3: TGTGCCAGCAGAGTTCGGGCCGACTCCTACAATGAGCAGTTCTTC. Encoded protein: CASRVRADSYNEQFF.

CDR3 in amino acids: CASSMRGSLYEQYF. The CDR3 DNA follows: TGTGCCAGTAGTATGCGGGGGTCCCTGTACGAGCAGTACTTC. The chain employs TRBV19 and TRBJ2-7, with 7 bases lining up with TRBD2. The CDR3 is 14 residues long. The germline V gene has CDR1 LNHDA and CDR2 SQIVND (reference sequence). After removal of 3 bases from V and 4 bases from J, the junction contained 6 bases not matched to a gene.

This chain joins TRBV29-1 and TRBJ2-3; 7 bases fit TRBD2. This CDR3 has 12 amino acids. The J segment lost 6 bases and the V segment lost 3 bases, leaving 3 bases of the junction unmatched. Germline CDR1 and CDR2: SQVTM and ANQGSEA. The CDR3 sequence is CSVEVGGDTQYF. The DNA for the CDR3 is TGCAGCGTTGAGGTGGGGGGGGATACGCAGTATTTT.

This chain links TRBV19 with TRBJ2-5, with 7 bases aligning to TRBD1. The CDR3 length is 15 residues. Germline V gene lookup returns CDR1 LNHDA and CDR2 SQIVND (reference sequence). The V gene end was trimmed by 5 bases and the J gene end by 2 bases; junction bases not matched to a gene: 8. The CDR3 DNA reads TGTGCCAGTAGTTCCCGTGCGACAGGGCAAGAGACCCAGTACTTC. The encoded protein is CASSSRATGQETQYF.

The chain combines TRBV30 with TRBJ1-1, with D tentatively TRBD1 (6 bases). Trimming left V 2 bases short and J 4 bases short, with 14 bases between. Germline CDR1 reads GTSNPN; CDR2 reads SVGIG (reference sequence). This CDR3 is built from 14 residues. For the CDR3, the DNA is TGTGCCTGGAGTAAAAAGGGGGAGGGCACTGAAGCTTTCTTT. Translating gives CAWSKKGEGTEAFF.

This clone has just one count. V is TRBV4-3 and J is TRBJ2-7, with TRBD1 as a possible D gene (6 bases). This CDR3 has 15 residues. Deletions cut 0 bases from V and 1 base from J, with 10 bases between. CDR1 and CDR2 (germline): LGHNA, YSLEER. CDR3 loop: CASSQDRGSSYEQYF. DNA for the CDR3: TGCGCCAGCAGCCAAGACAGGGGATCGTCCTACGAGCAGTACTTC.

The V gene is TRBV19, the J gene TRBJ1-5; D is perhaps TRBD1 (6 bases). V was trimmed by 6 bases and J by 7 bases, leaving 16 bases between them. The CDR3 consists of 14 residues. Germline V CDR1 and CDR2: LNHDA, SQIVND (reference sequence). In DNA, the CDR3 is TGTGCCAGTAGCTCCATGGGGGCAAAACAGCCCCAGCATTTT. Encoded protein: CASSSMGAKQPQHF.

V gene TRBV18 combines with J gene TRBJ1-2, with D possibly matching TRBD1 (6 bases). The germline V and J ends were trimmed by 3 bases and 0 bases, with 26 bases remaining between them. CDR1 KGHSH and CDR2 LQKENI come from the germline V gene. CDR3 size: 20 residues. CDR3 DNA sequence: TGTGCCAGCTCACCTTTACCAGGTGGCATCGAGGGGGTCCCTAACTATGGCTACACCTTC. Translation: CASSPLPGGIEGVPNYGYTF.

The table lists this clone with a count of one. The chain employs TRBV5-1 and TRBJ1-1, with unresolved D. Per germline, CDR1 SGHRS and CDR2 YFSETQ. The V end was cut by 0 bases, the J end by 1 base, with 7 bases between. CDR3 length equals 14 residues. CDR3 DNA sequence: TGCGCCAGCAGCTTGGTAGTAGGGAACACTGAAGCTTTCTTT. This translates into CASSLVVGNTEAFF.

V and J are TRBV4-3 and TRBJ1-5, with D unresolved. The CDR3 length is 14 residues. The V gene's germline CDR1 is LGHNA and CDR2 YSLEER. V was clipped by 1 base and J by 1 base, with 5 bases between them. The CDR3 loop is CASSQGESNQPQHF. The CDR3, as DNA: TGCGCCAGCAGCCAAGGGGAGAGCAATCAGCCCCAGCATTTT.

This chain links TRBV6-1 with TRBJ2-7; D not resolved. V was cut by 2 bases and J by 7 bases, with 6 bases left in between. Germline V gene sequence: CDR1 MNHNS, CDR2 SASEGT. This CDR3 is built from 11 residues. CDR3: CASSELGEQYF. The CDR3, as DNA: TGTGCCAGCAGTGAACTCGGGGAGCAGTACTTC.

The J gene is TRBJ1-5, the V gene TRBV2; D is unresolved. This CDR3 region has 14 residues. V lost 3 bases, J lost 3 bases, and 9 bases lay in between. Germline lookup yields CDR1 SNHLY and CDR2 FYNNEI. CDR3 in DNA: TGTGCCAGCAGTGAGTGGAAAAACAATCAGCCCCAGCATTTT. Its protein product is CASSEWKNNQPQHF.

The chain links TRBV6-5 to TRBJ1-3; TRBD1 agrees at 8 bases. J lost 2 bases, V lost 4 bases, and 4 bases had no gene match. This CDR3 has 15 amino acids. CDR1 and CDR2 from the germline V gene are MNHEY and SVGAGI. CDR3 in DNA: TGTGCCAGCAGTTTCGACAGGGGCCCTGGAAACACCATATATTTT. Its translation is CASSFDRGPGNTIYF.

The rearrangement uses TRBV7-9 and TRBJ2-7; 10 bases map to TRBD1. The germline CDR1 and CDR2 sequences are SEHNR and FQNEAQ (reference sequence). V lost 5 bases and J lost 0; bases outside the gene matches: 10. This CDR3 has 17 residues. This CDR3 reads CASSALWTGGFSYEQYF. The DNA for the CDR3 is TGTGCCAGCAGCGCCCTATGGACAGGGGGATTCTCCTACGAGCAGTACTTC.

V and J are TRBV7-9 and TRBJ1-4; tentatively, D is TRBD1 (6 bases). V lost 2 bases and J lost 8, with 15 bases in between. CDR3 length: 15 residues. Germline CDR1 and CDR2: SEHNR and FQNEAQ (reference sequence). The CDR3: CASSLWGQFGEKLFF. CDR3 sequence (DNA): TGTGCCAGCAGCTTATGGGGACAATTTGGAGAAAAACTGTTTTTT.

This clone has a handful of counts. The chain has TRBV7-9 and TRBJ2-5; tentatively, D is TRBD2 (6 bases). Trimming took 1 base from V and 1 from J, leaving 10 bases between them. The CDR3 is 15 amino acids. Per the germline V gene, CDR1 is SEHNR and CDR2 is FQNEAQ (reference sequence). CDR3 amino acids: CASSLGGTPQETQYF. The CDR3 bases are TGTGCCAGCAGCTTAGGTGGGACTCCCCAAGAGACCCAGTACTTC.